The clone carrying this T cell receptor beta chain occurred a few times. Its specificity is not known. The length of the CDR3 is 12 residues. CDR1 is SNHLY and CDR2 is FYNNEI in the germline V gene. Trimming removed 3 bases at V and 8 bases at J, with 10 bases between. The sample originates from a study of cytomegalovirus exposure and HLA in healthy donors. This table comes from immunoSEQ multiplex PCR, and its TCRdb copy is limited to in-frame clones, with some not included. The table records 150,000 or so clones, roughly 86% of them present only once. Notes on the study in general: Many donors shared some public TCRs, even though most TCR sequences were rare. Among the CMV-associated chains, a few were confirmed in vitro as specific for CMV antigens. According to a subsequent analysis, TCR clusters identified in the first cohort showed a tendency to co-occur across the roughly 110 validation repertoires.

The sequence came from a human donor in good health. Material for sequencing was PBMCs. This chain connects TRBV2 to TRBJ1-2; D is unresolved. CDR3 sequence (DNA): TGTGCCAGCAGTGACCACGGTCGGGGCTACACCTTC. Translated, it gives CASSDHGRGYTF.